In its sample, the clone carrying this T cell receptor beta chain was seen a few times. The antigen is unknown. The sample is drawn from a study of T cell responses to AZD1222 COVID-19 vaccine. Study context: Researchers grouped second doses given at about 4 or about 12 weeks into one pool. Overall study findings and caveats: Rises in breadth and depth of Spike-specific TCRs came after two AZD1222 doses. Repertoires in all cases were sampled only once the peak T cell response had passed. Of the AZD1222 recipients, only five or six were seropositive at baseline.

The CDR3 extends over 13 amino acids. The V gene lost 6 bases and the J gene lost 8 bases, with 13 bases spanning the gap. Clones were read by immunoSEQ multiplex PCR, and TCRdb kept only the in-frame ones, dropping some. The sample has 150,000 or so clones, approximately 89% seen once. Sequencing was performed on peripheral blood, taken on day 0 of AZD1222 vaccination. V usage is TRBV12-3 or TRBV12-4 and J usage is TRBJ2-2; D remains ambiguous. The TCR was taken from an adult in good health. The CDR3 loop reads CASRRSDLGELFF. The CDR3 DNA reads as TGTGCCAGCAGAAGGAGTGATCTAGGGGAGCTGTTTTTT.